Here is one TCR beta chain with its context. Its target is unknown. These data belong to a study of T-cell reconstitution after alpha-beta-depleted transplantation in children. Broader study findings: Once a year had passed after transplant, T-cell counts and diversity came mostly from newly produced T cells.

TCRbeta library construction was performed incorporating unique molecular identifiers. TCRdb called the PCR reads again in MiXCR, with one record for every CDR3 protein. Among under 750,000 distinct CDR3 sequences listed, 23% were seen once. The sequence was obtained from a boy under three years old who had a stem cell transplant for acute myeloid leukemia, so the T cells may come from the graft donor. Sequences were derived from PBMCs, mostly from graft donor cells, sampled 360 days after TCRalphabeta/CD19-depleted stem cell transplant.

The CDR3 DNA sequence: TGTGCCAGCGGGGGTTGGAATTCACCCCTCCACTTT. It yields the protein CASGGWNSPLHF. The rearrangement joins TRBV6-1 to TRBJ1-6, with TRBD1 as a possible D gene (5 bases). Trimming left V 8 bases short and J 7 bases short, with 9 bases between. The CDR3 covers 12 residues. Germline CDR1 reads MNHNS; CDR2 reads SASEGT.